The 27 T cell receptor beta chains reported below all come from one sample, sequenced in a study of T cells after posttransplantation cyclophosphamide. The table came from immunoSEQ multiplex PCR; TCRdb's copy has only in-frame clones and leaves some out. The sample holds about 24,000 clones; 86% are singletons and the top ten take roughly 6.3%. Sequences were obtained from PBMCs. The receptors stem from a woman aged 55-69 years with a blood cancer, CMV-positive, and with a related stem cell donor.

CDR3 bases: TGCAGCGTTGACTCGGACAGGGAATATGGCTATGGCTACACCTTC. This gives the protein CSVDSDREYGYGYTF. The chain recombines TRBV29-1 with TRBJ1-2; TRBD1 matches at 8 bases. CDR1 and CDR2 (germline): SQVTM, ANQGSEA. Trimming cost V 3 bases and J 4 bases; bases outside gene matches: 10. There are 15 residues in the CDR3.

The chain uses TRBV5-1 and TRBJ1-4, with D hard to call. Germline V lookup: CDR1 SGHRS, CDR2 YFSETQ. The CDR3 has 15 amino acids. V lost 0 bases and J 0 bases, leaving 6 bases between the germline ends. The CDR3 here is CASSLVGATNEKLFF. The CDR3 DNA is TGCGCCAGCAGCTTGGTTGGAGCAACTAATGAAAAACTGTTTTTT.

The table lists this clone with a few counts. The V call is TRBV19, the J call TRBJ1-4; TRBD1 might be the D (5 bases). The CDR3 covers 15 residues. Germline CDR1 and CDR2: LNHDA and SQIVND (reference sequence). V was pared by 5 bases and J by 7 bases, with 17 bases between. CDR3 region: CASSPPRGRFEKLFF. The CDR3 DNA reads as TGTGCCAGTAGTCCCCCGCGGGGGAGGTTTGAAAAACTGTTTTTT.

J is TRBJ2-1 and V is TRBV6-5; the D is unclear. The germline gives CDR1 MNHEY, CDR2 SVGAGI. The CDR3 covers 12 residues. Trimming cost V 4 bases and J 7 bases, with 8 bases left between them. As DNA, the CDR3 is TGTGCCAGCAGTTCCCTCTTAAATGAGCAGTTCTTC. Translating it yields CASSSLLNEQFF.

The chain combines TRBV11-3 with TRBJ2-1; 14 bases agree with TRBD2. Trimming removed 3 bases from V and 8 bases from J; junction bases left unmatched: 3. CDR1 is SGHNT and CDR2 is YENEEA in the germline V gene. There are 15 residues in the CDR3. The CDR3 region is CASSFGTSGRDEQFF. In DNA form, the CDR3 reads TGTGCCAGCAGCTTCGGGACTAGCGGGAGAGATGAGCAGTTCTTC.

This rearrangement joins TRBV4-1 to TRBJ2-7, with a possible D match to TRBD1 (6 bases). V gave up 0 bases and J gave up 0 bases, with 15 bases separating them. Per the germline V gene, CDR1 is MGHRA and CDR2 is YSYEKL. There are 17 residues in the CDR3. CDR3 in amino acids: CASSQDERQALSYEQYF. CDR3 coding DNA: TGCGCCAGCAGCCAAGATGAACGACAGGCTCTCTCCTACGAGCAGTACTTC.

CDR3 nucleotides: TGTGCCAGCAGCTCACCGACAGGGGGGTCAGAGACCCAGTACTTC. This encodes CASSSPTGGSETQYF. The chain carries TRBV7-9 and TRBJ2-5; the match to TRBD1 covers 9 bases. Germline values: CDR1 SEHNR, CDR2 FQNEAQ (reference sequence). V shed 4 bases and J 4 bases; nucleotides not matched to a gene: 7. The CDR3 runs 15 residues.

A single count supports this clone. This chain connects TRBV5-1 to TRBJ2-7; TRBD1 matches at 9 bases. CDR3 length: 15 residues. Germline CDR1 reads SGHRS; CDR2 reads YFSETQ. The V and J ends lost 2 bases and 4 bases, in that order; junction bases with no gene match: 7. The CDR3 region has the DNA TGCGCCAGCAGCTTTACAGGGGGCGAAACGTACGAGCAGTACTTC. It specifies CASSFTGGETYEQYF.

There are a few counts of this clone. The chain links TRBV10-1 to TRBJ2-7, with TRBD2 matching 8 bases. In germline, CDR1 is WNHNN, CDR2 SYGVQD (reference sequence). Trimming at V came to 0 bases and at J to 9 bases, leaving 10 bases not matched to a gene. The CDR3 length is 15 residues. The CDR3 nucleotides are TGCGCCAGCAGTGAGTCAACTAGCGGTCCGGTTGGGCAGTACTTC. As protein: CASSESTSGPVGQYF.

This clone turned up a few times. The CDR3, as DNA: TGTGCCAGCAGCTTGTCAGACGAGCAGTACTTC. This gives the protein CASSLSDEQYF. The chain links TRBV7-9 to TRBJ2-7, with D unclear. Trimming shortened V by 3 bases and J by 5 bases, and 5 bases separated the two germline ends. Germline CDR1 is SEHNR and CDR2 is FQNEAQ (reference sequence). The CDR3 spans 11 residues.

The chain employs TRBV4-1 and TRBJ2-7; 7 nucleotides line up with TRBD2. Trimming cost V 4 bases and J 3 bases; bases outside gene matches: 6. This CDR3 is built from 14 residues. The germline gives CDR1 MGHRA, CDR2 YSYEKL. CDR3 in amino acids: CASSRGGSLYEQYF. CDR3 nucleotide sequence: TGCGCCAGCAGCCGCGGCGGGAGCCTCTACGAGCAGTACTTC.

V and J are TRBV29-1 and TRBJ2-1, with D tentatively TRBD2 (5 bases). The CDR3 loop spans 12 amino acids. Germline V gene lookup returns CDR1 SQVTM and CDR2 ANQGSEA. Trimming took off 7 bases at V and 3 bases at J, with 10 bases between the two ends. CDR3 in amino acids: CSARAIYNEQFF. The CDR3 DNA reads TGCAGCGCGAGGGCGATCTACAATGAGCAGTTCTTC.

The CDR3 region is CASRPLEGVTDTQYF. The CDR3 DNA sequence: TGTGCCAGTAGACCGCTAGAGGGGGTCACAGATACGCAGTATTTT. The rearrangement joins TRBV19 to TRBJ2-3; D possibly corresponds to TRBD1 (6 bases). V shed 6 bases and J shed 2 bases, with 15 bases lying between them. Germline V gives CDR1 LNHDA, CDR2 SQIVND (reference sequence). The CDR3 length is 15 residues.

This chain's CDR3 is CAISVGGASGRTDTQYF. Here the CDR3 DNA reads TGTGCCATCAGTGTCGGGGGAGCCAGCGGGAGAACCGATACGCAGTATTTT. The chain is built from TRBV10-3 and TRBJ2-3; 8 bases line up with TRBD2. The CDR3 loop spans 17 amino acids. V shed 4 bases and J 6 bases; nucleotides not matched to a gene: 15. CDR1 and CDR2 (germline): ENHRY, SYGVKD.

The CDR3 reads CAWSTGLWGEQYF. CDR3 coding DNA: TGTGCCTGGAGCACGGGACTCTGGGGTGAGCAGTACTTC. The chain combines TRBV30 with TRBJ2-7; perhaps TRBD2 as D (6 bases). V shed 3 bases and J shed 7 bases, with 16 bases lying between them. The CDR3 loop spans 13 amino acids. The germline CDR1 and CDR2 sequences are GTSNPN and SVGIG (reference sequence).

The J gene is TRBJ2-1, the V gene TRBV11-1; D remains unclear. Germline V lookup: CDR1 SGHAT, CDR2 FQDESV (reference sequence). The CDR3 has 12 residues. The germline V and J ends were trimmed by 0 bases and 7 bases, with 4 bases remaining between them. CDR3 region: CASSLARNEQFF. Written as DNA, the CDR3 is TGTGCCAGCAGCTTAGCCCGGAATGAGCAGTTCTTC. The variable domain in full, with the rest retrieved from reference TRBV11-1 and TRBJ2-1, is EAEVAQSPRYKITEKSQAVAFWCDPISGHATLYWYRQILGQGPELLVQFQDESVVDDSQLPKDRFSAERLKGVDSTLKIQPAELGDSAMYLCASSLARNEQFFGPGTRLTVL.

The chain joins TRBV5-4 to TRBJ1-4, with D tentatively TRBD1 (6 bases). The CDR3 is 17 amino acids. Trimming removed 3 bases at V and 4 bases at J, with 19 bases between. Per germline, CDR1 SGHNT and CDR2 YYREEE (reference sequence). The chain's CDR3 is CASSSGTPGAYNEKLFF. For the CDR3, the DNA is TGTGCCAGCAGCTCGGGGACCCCAGGGGCGTATAATGAAAAACTGTTTTTT. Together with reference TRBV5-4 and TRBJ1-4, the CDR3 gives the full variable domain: ETGVTQSPTHLIKTRGQQVTLRCSSQSGHNTVSWYQQALGQGPQFIFQYYREEENGRGNFPPRFSGLQFPNYSSELNVNALELDDSALYLCASSSGTPGAYNEKLFFGSGTQLSVL.

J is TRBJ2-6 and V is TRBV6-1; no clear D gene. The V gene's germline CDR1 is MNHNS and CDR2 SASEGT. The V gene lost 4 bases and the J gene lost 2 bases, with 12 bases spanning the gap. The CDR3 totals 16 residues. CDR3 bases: TGTGCCAGCAGTGGTGGGCTCATCCCTGGGGCCAACGTCCTGACTTTC. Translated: CASSGGLIPGANVLTF.

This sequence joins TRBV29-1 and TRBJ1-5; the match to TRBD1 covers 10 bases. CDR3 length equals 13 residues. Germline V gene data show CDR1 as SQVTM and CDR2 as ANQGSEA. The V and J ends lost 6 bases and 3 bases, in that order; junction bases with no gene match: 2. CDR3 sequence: CSVGQGTNQPQHF. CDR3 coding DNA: TGCAGCGTGGGACAGGGGACCAATCAGCCCCAGCATTTT.

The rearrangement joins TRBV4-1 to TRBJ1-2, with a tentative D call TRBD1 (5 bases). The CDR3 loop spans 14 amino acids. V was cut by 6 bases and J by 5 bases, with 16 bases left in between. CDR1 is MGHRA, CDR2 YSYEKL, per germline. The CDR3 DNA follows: TGCGCCAGCAGTTCCGGGGACTATAGGTATGGCTACACCTTC. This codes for CASSSGDYRYGYTF.

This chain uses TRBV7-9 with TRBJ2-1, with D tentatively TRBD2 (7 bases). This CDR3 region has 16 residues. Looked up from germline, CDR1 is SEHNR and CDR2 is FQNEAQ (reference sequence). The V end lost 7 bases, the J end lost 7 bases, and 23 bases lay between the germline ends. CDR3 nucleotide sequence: TGTGCCAGCACCATCAAGGGGGGGTCACTTTGGAATGAGCAGTTCTTC. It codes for CASTIKGGSLWNEQFF. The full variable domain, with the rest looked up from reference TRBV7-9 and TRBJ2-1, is DTGVSQNPRHKITKRGQNVTFRCDPISEHNRLYWYRQTLGQGPEFLTYFQNEAQLEKSRLLSDRFSAERPKGSFSTLEIQRTEQGDSAMYLCASTIKGGSLWNEQFFGPGTRLTVL.

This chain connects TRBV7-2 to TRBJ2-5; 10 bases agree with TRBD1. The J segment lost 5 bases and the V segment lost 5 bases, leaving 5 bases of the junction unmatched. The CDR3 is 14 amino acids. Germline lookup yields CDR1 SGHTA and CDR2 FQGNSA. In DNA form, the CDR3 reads TGTGCCAGCAGCCCCCGGACAGGGGGGGAGACCCAGTACTTC. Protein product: CASSPRTGGETQYF.

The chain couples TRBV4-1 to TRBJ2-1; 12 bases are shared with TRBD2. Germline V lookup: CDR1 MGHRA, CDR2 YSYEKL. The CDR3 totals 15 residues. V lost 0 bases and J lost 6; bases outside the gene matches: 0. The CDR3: CASSQEGLAGNEQFF. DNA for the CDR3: TGCGCCAGCAGCCAAGAGGGACTAGCGGGCAATGAGCAGTTCTTC.

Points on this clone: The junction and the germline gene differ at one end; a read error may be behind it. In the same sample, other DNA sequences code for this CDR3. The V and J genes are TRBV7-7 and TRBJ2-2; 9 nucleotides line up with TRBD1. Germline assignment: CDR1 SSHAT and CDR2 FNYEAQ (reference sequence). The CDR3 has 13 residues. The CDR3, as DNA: TGTGCTAGCAGCGTGGACAGGGGCGGGGAGCTGTTTTTT. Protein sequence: CASSVDRGGELFF.

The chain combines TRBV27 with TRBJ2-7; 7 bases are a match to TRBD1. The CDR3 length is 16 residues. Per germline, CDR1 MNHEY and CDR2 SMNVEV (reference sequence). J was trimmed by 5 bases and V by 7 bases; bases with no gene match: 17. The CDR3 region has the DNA TGTGCCAGCATTGATAACGACAGGGAGTCTCTGGACGAGCAGTACTTC. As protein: CASIDNDRESLDEQYF.

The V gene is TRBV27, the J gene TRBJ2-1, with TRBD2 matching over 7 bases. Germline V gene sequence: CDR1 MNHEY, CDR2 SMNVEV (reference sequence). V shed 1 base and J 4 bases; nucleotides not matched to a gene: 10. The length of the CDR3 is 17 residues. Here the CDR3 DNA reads TGTGCCAGCAGTTTATATAGTGCGGGAGACCCATACAATGAGCAGTTCTTC. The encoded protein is CASSLYSAGDPYNEQFF.

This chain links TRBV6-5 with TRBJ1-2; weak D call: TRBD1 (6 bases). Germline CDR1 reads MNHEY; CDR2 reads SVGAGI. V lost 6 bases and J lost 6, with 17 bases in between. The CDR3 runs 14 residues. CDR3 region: CASRNLGQLNGYTF. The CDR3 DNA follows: TGTGCCAGCAGGAATCTAGGACAGCTTAATGGCTACACCTTC.